The source of this TCR beta chain is a study of cytomegalovirus exposure and HLA in healthy donors. Findings and caveats of the study: Analysis was carried out at a later point, and it linked a missense DCLRE1C variant to TCR beta V- and J-gene trimming.

In the PCR, 60 Vbeta and 13 Jbeta primers were used. Method: immunoSEQ multiplex PCR; TCRdb's copy keeps in-frame clones and lacks some. This table holds 150,000 to 200,000 clones, 75% to 90% found once. Likely unrecorded immune exposures existed in these nominally healthy donors. Worth noting for this clone: The antigen is not known.

The CDR3 is made up of 13 amino acids. V was pared by 5 bases and J by 13 bases, with 11 bases of the junction left unmatched. Germline loops: CDR1 SGHVS, CDR2 FNYEAQ. The TCR comes from a woman aged 18-29 years in good health and CMV-seronegative. The chain uses TRBV7-6 and TRBJ1-2; 9 bases line up with TRBD1. Sample: PBMCs. As DNA, the CDR3 is TGTGCCAGCAGCCCAACAGGGGGCACAAGGGGCACCTTC. Protein: CASSPTGGTRGTF.